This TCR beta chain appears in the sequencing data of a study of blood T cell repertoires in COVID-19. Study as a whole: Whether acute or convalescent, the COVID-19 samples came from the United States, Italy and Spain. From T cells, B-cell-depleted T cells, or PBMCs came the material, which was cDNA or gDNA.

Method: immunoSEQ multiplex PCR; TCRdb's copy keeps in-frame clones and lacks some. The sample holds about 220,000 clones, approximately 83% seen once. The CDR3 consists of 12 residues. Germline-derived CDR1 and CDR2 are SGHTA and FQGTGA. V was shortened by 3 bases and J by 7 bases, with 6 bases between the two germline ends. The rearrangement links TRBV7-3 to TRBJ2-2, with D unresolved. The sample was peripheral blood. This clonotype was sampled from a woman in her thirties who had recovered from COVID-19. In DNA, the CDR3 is TGTGCCAGCAGCTTTCACAACGGGGAGCTGTTTTTT. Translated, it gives CASSFHNGELFF.